The clone carrying this TCR beta chain was observed many times. Its antigen is as yet unknown. Via MiXCR, TCRdb re-called the reads, giving one row per CDR3 protein. The table lists some 390,000 distinct CDR3 sequences, over 15% of them singletons. The record originates from a study of T cell repertoires in cytomegalovirus infection. Study context: It was the public TCR beta signatures that indicated both CMV infection and matching HLA type.

The ends lost 0 bases at V and 5 bases at J; junction bases unmatched: 4. The CDR3 runs 15 residues. Study results and limitations: Within the response measured ex vivo, HLA-C-restricted CMV-specific TCR beta clonotypes were dominant. Cumulative frequency (of public TCR beta family members) identified carriers of CMV plus the relevant HLA.

This sequence originates from a human donor in good health (CMV status not recorded). Some clones in this sample may be carry-over from other donors' samples. V usage is TRBV12-3 or TRBV12-4 and J usage is TRBJ2-3; 8 bases are shared with TRBD2. Sequenced material: PBMCs. The CDR3 coding sequence is TGTGCCAGCAGTTTAGCCCCGGGACTAGGAGATACGCAGTATTTT. Translation: CASSLAPGLGDTQYF.